The 26 T cell receptor beta chains below were found in one sample sequenced in a study of read filtering for tumor transcriptome and immune sequencing. The library was built from around 400 ng RNA with molecular barcoded adaptors for alpha/delta and beta/gamma chains. TCRdb used MiXCR to reprocess the reads, holding one entry per CDR3 protein. This table has some 50,000 distinct CDR3 sequences, 15% to 20% appearing once. The sample consisted of a population of CD138-negative cells sorted from bone marrow. These receptors were collected from a donor at least 40 years old with multiple myeloma.

This clonotype has at least ten counts. The rearrangement links TRBV28 to TRBJ1-5; D possibly corresponds to TRBD1 (5 bases). Trimming cost V 7 bases and J 3 bases, with 16 bases left between them. The CDR3 is 15 amino acids. Germline V gene data show CDR1 as MDHEN and CDR2 as SYDVKM. CDR3 loop: CASNSGNWINQPQHF. CDR3 coding DNA: TGTGCCAGCAACTCAGGGAATTGGATCAATCAGCCCCAGCATTTT.

This clonotype was found many times. V usage is TRBV20-1 and J usage is TRBJ2-3, with TRBD1 identical over 9 bases. Germline CDR1 reads DFQATT; CDR2 reads SNEGSKA (reference sequence). V was clipped by 4 bases and J by 0 bases; unmatched bases: 5. The CDR3 covers 15 residues. CDR3 region: CSATGQGWSTDTQYF. Written as DNA, the CDR3 is TGCAGTGCTACCGGACAGGGGTGGAGCACAGATACGCAGTATTTT.

This clonotype occurred once. A much larger clone is a single base away; this may be a read error. This chain connects TRBV20-1 to TRBJ2-3; TRBD2 aligns across 9 bases. The CDR3 sequence is 14 residues long. CDR1 and CDR2 (germline): DFQATT, SNEGSKA (reference sequence). The CDR3 here is CTVPTSGNTDTQYF. The CDR3, as DNA: TGCACTGTTCCGACTAGCGGAAACACAGATACGCAGTATTTT.

The chain has TRBV7-9 and TRBJ2-7, with 9 bases lining up with TRBD1. The CDR3 consists of 16 residues. J gave up 2 bases and V 5 bases, and 10 bases lay outside the gene matches. Germline V gene lookup returns CDR1 SEHNR and CDR2 FQNEAQ (reference sequence). CDR3: CASSQARDRETYEQYF. The DNA of the CDR3 is TGTGCCAGCAGCCAAGCCCGGGACAGGGAGACCTACGAGCAGTACTTC.

In its sample, this clonotype was seen many times. The V gene is TRBV27, the J gene TRBJ2-1, with D perhaps matching TRBD1 (6 bases). Deletions cut 4 bases from V and 9 bases from J, with 13 bases between. Germline V CDR1 and CDR2: MNHEY, SMNVEV (reference sequence). CDR3 length: 13 residues. CDR3 in amino acids: CASSYGTISEQFF. The CDR3 coding sequence is TGTGCCAGCAGTTACGGGACAATCAGTGAGCAGTTCTTC.

This clonotype was counted many times. The J gene is TRBJ2-3, the V gene TRBV7-3; D possibly corresponds to TRBD1 (5 bases). The CDR3 loop spans 13 amino acids. Germline values: CDR1 SGHTA, CDR2 FQGTGA. V was trimmed by 7 bases and J by 4 bases, leaving 12 bases between them. In DNA form, the CDR3 reads TGTGCCAGCACCTCAGGGATCTCAGATACGCAGTATTTT. Amino acid sequence: CASTSGISDTQYF. The whole variable domain, remainder taken from reference TRBV7-3 and TRBJ2-3, is GAGVSQTPSNKVTEKGKYVELRCDPISGHTALYWYRQSLGQGPEFLIYFQGTGAADDSGLPNDRFFAVRPEGSVSTLKIQRTERGDSAVYLCASTSGISDTQYFGPGTRLTVL.

The table lists this clonotype with many counts. The chain employs TRBV7-2 and TRBJ2-5; 7 bases match TRBD1. This CDR3 is 16 amino acids long. With 6 bases clipped from V and 5 bases from J, the junction kept 15 bases outside the gene matches. CDR1 is SGHTA, CDR2 FQGNSA, per germline. The CDR3 bases are TGTGCCAGCAGTTCCCTCCGGGACAGCCTGGGGGAGACCCAGTACTTC. Translation gives CASSSLRDSLGETQYF.

This clonotype was observed many times. The chain couples TRBV29-1 to TRBJ2-5; the match to TRBD2 covers 7 bases. The length of the CDR3 is 14 residues. CDR1 is SQVTM, CDR2 ANQGSEA, per germline. The V and J ends lost 4 bases and 5 bases, in that order; junction bases with no gene match: 10. The CDR3 spells CSVAAGDARETQYF. CDR3 nucleotides: TGCAGCGTTGCGGCGGGAGACGCTAGGGAGACCCAGTACTTC.

The sample holds a few counts of this clonotype. V usage is TRBV14 and J usage is TRBJ1-2, with unresolved D. The CDR3 loop spans 14 amino acids. Germline lookup yields CDR1 SGHDN and CDR2 FVKESK. The ends were cut back, 4 bases at V and 3 bases at J, with 12 bases in the middle. CDR3 coding DNA: TGTGCCAGCAGCCCCCTACGAGGGCACTATGGCTACACCTTC. The encoded protein is CASSPLRGHYGYTF.

This clonotype was seen only a few times. A much larger clone lies one base from this, so it may be a read error. The rearrangement links TRBV28 to TRBJ1-5, with a possible D match to TRBD1 (5 bases). Germline CDR1 is MDHEN and CDR2 is SYDVKM. The CDR3 length is 15 residues. CDR3 DNA: TGTGCCAGCAGTTTCTTGGGGGAAGCAAATCAGCCCCCGCATTTT. Its protein is CASSFLGEANQPPHF.

This chain joins TRBV6-5 and TRBJ1-3; TRBD1 might be the D (6 bases). The CDR3 contains 15 residues. Per germline, CDR1 MNHEY and CDR2 SVGAGI. Trimming cost V 8 bases and J 0 bases, with 14 bases left between them. DNA of the CDR3: TGTGCCAGCTTGGGGAAAGGGGGCTCTGGAAACACCATATATTTT. Amino acid sequence: CASLGKGGSGNTIYF.

Many counts were recorded for this clonotype. CDR3 in amino acids: CASSSSGSTYNEQFF. CDR3 coding DNA: TGTGCCAGCAGCTCTAGCGGGAGTACCTACAATGAGCAGTTCTTC. The chain recombines TRBV7-9 with TRBJ2-1; 10 bases are shared with TRBD2. After removal of 4 bases from V and 2 bases from J, the junction contained 2 bases not matched to a gene. CDR1 SEHNR and CDR2 FQNEAQ come from the germline V gene (reference sequence). CDR3 length equals 15 residues. Looking up the rest from reference TRBV7-9 and TRBJ2-1 gives the full variable domain: DTGVSQNPRHKITKRGQNVTFRCDPISEHNRLYWYRQTLGQGPEFLTYFQNEAQLEKSRLLSDRFSAERPKGSFSTLEIQRTEQGDSAMYLCASSSSGSTYNEQFFGPGTRLTVL.

At least ten counts were recorded for this clonotype. V usage is TRBV11-3 and J usage is TRBJ1-1; tentatively, D is TRBD1 (5 bases). V dropped 3 bases and J dropped 3 bases, with 5 bases sitting between them. The CDR3 runs 12 residues. Germline V lookup: CDR1 SGHNT, CDR2 YENEEA. The DNA of the CDR3 is TGTGCCAGCAGCTTGACAGACACTGAAGCTTTCTTT. It specifies CASSLTDTEAFF.

Worth noting for this clonotype: A much bigger clone sits one base away, suggesting this may be a read error. V usage is TRBV7-9 and J usage is TRBJ1-5; TRBD1 is a possible D gene (5 bases). The germline V gene encodes CDR1 SEHNR and CDR2 FQNEAQ (reference sequence). The CDR3 is made up of 13 amino acids. Trimming cost V 6 bases and J 5 bases, with 11 bases left between them. This CDR3 reads CASSSDRYQPQHF. The CDR3 DNA reads TGTGCCAGCAGTTCAGACAGATATCAGCCCCAGCATTTT.

In this sample, this clonotype turned up many times. The chain employs TRBV6-6 and TRBJ2-2; D may be TRBD2 (5 bases). Germline lookup yields CDR1 MNHNY and CDR2 SVGAGI (reference sequence). V was pared by 7 bases and J by 6 bases, with 18 bases between. This CDR3 contains 15 residues. The CDR3 region is CASKLQILRAGELFF. CDR3 in DNA: TGTGCCAGCAAACTTCAGATTTTGAGGGCCGGGGAGCTGTTTTTT.

A few counts support this clonotype. V is TRBV7-2 and J is TRBJ1-5; D unresolved. The CDR3 totals 12 residues. Germline V gene sequence: CDR1 SGHTA, CDR2 FQGNSA. V was cut by 2 bases and J by 6 bases, with 5 bases left in between. The CDR3 sequence: CASSLTAQPQHF. The CDR3, as DNA: TGTGCCAGCAGCTTAACGGCTCAGCCCCAGCATTTT.

This clonotype was detected once. A single base separates this from a much larger clone, so it may be a read error. The chain combines TRBV11-1 with TRBJ1-1; TRBD1 matches 8 bases. The ends lost 5 bases at V and 0 bases at J; junction bases unmatched: 8. This CDR3 comprises 16 residues. Germline CDR1 and CDR2: SGHAT and FQDESV (reference sequence). CDR3 bases: TGTGCCAGCAGCCCCCGACAGGGGCGGTTGAACACTGAAGCTTTCTTT. The encoded protein is CASSPRQGRLNTEAFF.

This clonotype came up many times. The chain links TRBV29-1 to TRBJ2-3; the D is unclear. V lost 5 bases to trimming and J lost 6 bases, with 15 bases between them. Germline CDR1 reads SQVTM; CDR2 reads ANQGSEA. CDR3 size: 13 residues. The CDR3 reads CSVWNDELDTQYF. The CDR3 region has the DNA TGCAGCGTTTGGAACGACGAGCTCGATACGCAGTATTTT.

This clonotype was detected ten times or more. The chain uses TRBV13 and TRBJ2-5; TRBD1 matches 10 bases. This CDR3 has 15 amino acids. CDR1 PRHDT and CDR2 FYEKMQ come from the germline V gene (reference sequence). V lost 5 bases, J lost 5 bases, and 8 bases stayed unmatched. CDR3: CASSRWGQGLETQYF. The CDR3 DNA sequence: TGTGCCAGCAGCCGATGGGGACAGGGGTTGGAGACCCAGTACTTC.

This clonotype was counted many times. This chain uses TRBV11-3 with TRBJ2-5; 10 nucleotides agree with TRBD2. V shed 5 bases and J 2 bases; nucleotides not matched to a gene: 2. The CDR3 extends over 14 amino acids. Germline V lookup: CDR1 SGHNT, CDR2 YENEEA. This CDR3 is CASSPTSGQETQYF. CDR3 in DNA: TGTGCCAGCAGCCCGACTAGCGGGCAAGAGACCCAGTACTTC.

This clonotype was counted many times. This chain uses TRBV12-3 or TRBV12-4 with TRBJ2-2, with D tentatively TRBD1 or TRBD2 (5 bases each). Trimming took off 6 bases at V and 6 bases at J, with 11 bases between the two ends. The length of the CDR3 is 13 residues. The CDR3 DNA reads TGTGCCAGCAGGACCCGAGGGGCCGGGGAGCTGTTTTTT. Its protein product is CASRTRGAGELFF.

Ten or more counts support this clonotype. CDR3 region: CASNHQTGSVNEQYF. The CDR3 nucleotides are TGTGCCAGCAACCACCAGACAGGGAGCGTCAACGAGCAGTACTTC. The J gene is TRBJ2-7, the V gene TRBV7-9; 7 nucleotides agree with TRBD1. CDR1 and CDR2 (germline): SEHNR, FQNEAQ (reference sequence). The CDR3 length is 15 residues. V shed 7 bases and J 5 bases; nucleotides not matched to a gene: 14.

This clonotype was seen many times. The V and J genes are TRBV4-1 and TRBJ2-1; TRBD1 or TRBD2 may be the D gene (5 bases each). The CDR3 is made up of 15 amino acids. Trimming took 4 bases from V and 7 from J, leaving 17 bases between them. Germline lookup yields CDR1 MGHRA and CDR2 YSYEKL. CDR3 sequence: CASSLGTTVVNEQFF. Written as DNA, the CDR3 is TGCGCCAGCAGCCTCGGGACGACTGTAGTAAATGAGCAGTTCTTC.

This clonotype was found many times. This chain uses TRBV7-6 with TRBJ2-5; 11 nucleotides match TRBD1. The CDR3 consists of 14 residues. Germline CDR1 SGHVS, CDR2 FNYEAQ. V shed 5 bases and J 6 bases; nucleotides not matched to a gene: 5. The CDR3 coding sequence is TGTGCCAGCAGCAGGACAGGGGGCCTCCAGACCCAGTACTTC. It specifies CASSRTGGLQTQYF.

The chain has TRBV14 and TRBJ1-2; D is uncertain. The CDR3 is 14 amino acids. The germline CDR1 and CDR2 sequences are SGHDN and FVKESK. Trimming took 0 bases from V and 8 from J, leaving 13 bases between them. The CDR3 is CASSQDSGRSGYTF. The CDR3 nucleotides are TGTGCCAGCAGCCAAGATTCTGGCAGGAGCGGCTACACCTTC. Full variable domain (remainder filled in from reference TRBV14 and TRBJ1-2): EAGVTQFPSHSVIEKGQTVTLRCDPISGHDNLYWYRRVMGKEIKFLLHFVKESKQDESGMPNNRFLAERTGGTYSTLKVQPAELEDSGVYFCASSQDSGRSGYTFGSGTRLTVV.

This clonotype was observed at least ten times. The V gene is TRBV11-3, the J gene TRBJ1-2; D unclear. The ends were cut back, 0 bases at V and 4 bases at J, with 3 bases in the middle. CDR1 is SGHNT and CDR2 is YENEEA in the germline V gene. This CDR3 has 12 residues. Here the CDR3 reads CASSLDGYGYTF. In DNA, the CDR3 is TGTGCCAGCAGCTTAGATGGCTATGGCTACACCTTC.